One and the same sample provided the 10 T cell receptor beta chains below, sequenced in a study of CD8+ T cells in alopecia areata. TCR sequencing used cDNA made by reverse transcription of extracted RNA. Some clones are missing from TCRdb's copy, which holds only in-frame ones; the method was immunoSEQ multiplex PCR. The sample shows roughly 200,000 clones, around 43% of them seen only once. Treatment: oral pan-JAK inhibitor, 5-10 mg twice daily. Material: CD4+ T cells sorted from blood, obtained at roughly week 38, from a patient treated with tofacitinib. The receptors shown here come from a human donor with alopecia areata.

The rearrangement links TRBV30 to TRBJ2-3; possibly TRBD1 or TRBD2 for D (5 bases each). V was pared by 5 bases and J by 0 bases, with 6 bases between. The germline gives CDR1 GTSNPN, CDR2 SVGIG (reference sequence). The length of the CDR3 is 12 residues. Written as DNA, the CDR3 is TGTGCCTGGGGGGACAGCACAGATACGCAGTATTTT. Amino acid sequence: CAWGDSTDTQYF.

This clone was seen more than once but under ten times. The chain couples TRBV28 to TRBJ1-2; the match to TRBD1 covers 12 bases. The junction had 7 bases not matched to a gene; V was cut back by 5 bases and J by 3 bases. CDR1 is MDHEN and CDR2 is SYDVKM in the germline V gene. CDR3 length: 16 amino acids. The CDR3 protein is CASSETGTGGDYGYTF. The DNA of the CDR3 is TGTGCCAGCAGTGAGACCGGGACAGGGGGCGACTATGGCTACACCTTC.

The J gene is TRBJ2-4, the V gene TRBV30; possible D gene TRBD2, 5 bases. Germline assignment: CDR1 GTSNPN and CDR2 SVGIG (reference sequence). The V and J ends lost 1 base and 0 bases respectively, with 16 bases between them. The CDR3 sequence is 17 residues long. The CDR3 nucleotides read TGTGCCTGGAGTGCTAGCTACGTTACTTTAGCCAAAAACATTCAGTACTTC. This sequence encodes CAWSASYVTLAKNIQYF.

A remark on this clone: The same CDR3 also results from other DNA sequences found in this sample. The V call is TRBV30, the J call TRBJ1-5; D is uncertain. The length of the CDR3 is 14 residues. Germline CDR1 and CDR2: GTSNPN and SVGIG (reference sequence). Trimming cost V 2 bases and J 5 bases, with 13 bases left between them. Written as DNA, the CDR3 is TGTGCCTGGAGTCGGACTCAAGGTGATCAGCCCCAGCATTTT. Its protein product is CAWSRTQGDQPQHF.

The chain joins TRBV27 to TRBJ2-5, with 8 bases that match TRBD2. The V gene's germline CDR1 is MNHEY and CDR2 SMNVEV (reference sequence). Trimming at V came to 5 bases and at J to 4 bases, leaving 24 bases not matched to a gene. The length of the CDR3 is 20 residues. The CDR3 is CASSRQAPTPIAGWAETQYF. CDR3 nucleotides: TGTGCCAGCAGTAGGCAGGCCCCAACCCCAATAGCGGGATGGGCAGAGACCCAGTACTTC.

The gene calls are TRBV19 and TRBJ2-6; 8 bases are shared with TRBD1. The CDR3 is made up of 17 amino acids. The V and J ends lost 9 bases and 0 bases, in that order; junction bases with no gene match: 10. Germline CDR1 is LNHDA and CDR2 is SQIVND (reference sequence). CDR3 sequence: CASSMGTGASGANVLTF. The CDR3 DNA is TGTGCCAGCAGCATGGGGACAGGTGCCTCTGGGGCCAACGTCCTGACTTTC.

The chain recombines TRBV2 with TRBJ2-7; TRBD1 matches at 7 bases. Germline V gene sequence: CDR1 SNHLY, CDR2 FYNNEI. This CDR3 region has 15 residues. Unmatched junction bases numbered 8, after V lost 4 bases and J lost 2 bases. CDR3 sequence reads: CASSATRQGPYEQYF. The CDR3 DNA reads as TGTGCCAGCAGTGCGACACGACAGGGTCCCTACGAGCAGTACTTC.

This clone was seen more than once but under ten times. The chain recombines TRBV28 with TRBJ1-5, with 7 bases matching TRBD1. This CDR3 contains 12 residues. The V and J ends lost 8 bases and 3 bases, in that order; junction bases with no gene match: 1. Germline V gene sequence: CDR1 MDHEN, CDR2 SYDVKM. Written as DNA, the CDR3 is TGTGCCAGCGACAGGGTCAATCAGCCCCAGCATTTT. The encoded protein is CASDRVNQPQHF.

This clone has a handful of counts. The chain is built from TRBV20-1 and TRBJ2-1; 7 nucleotides line up with TRBD1. J was trimmed by 12 bases and V by 5 bases; bases with no gene match: 7. CDR3 length: 11 residues. CDR1 and CDR2 from the germline V gene are DFQATT and SNEGSKA (reference sequence). CDR3 residues: CSAHLDRVQFF. CDR3 sequence (DNA): TGCAGTGCTCACCTAGACAGGGTGCAGTTCTTC.

This clone has a handful of counts. In DNA, the CDR3 is TGCGCCAGCAGCTCGGGACAGTACACAGATACGCAGTATTTT. Residues: CASSSGQYTDTQYF. The chain joins TRBV5-1 to TRBJ2-3; 7 bases map to TRBD1. Germline CDR1 is SGHRS and CDR2 is YFSETQ. After removal of 3 bases from V and 2 bases from J, the junction contained 3 bases not matched to a gene. CDR3 length: 14 amino acids.